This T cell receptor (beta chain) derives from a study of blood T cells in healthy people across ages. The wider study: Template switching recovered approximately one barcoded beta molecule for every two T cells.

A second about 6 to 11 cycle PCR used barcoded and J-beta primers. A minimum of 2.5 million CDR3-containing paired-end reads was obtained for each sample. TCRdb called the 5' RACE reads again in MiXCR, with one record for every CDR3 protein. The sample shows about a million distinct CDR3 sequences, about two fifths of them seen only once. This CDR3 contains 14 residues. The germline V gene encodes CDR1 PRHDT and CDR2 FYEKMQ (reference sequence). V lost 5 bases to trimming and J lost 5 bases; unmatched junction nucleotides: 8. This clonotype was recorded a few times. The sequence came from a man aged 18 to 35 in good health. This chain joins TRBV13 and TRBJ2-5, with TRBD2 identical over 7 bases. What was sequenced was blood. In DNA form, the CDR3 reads TGTGCCAGCAGCGAAGATACTAGCGCGGAGACCCAGTACTTC. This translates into CASSEDTSAETQYF.